The clone carrying this T cell receptor beta chain was detected only once. Its antigen is not known. The data derive from a study of OX40 agonist ivuxolimab in advanced cancers. Broader study findings: The study found that CD8+ T cells averaged more expanded clones than CD4+.

The junction had 10 bases not matched to a gene; V was cut back by 10 bases and J by 4 bases. The germline CDR1 and CDR2 sequences are MNHEY and SMNVEV (reference sequence). The CDR3 covers 14 residues. The repertoire was sequenced with immunoSEQ multiplex PCR; TCRdb's copy has only in-frame clones and lacks some. The sample yields 70,000 to 95,000 clones, 88% seen once. The chain uses TRBV27 and TRBJ1-1; 9 bases fit TRBD1. This receptor was obtained from an adult with an advanced solid tumor such as melanoma, head and neck, liver or kidney cancer. This sample comprised CD4+ or CD8+ T cells sorted from blood, obtained in a trial of the OX40 agonist ivuxolimab. CDR3 bases: TGTGCCACCCACCGGGACAGGGCGAGCACTGAAGCTTTCTTT. It encodes CATHRDRASTEAFF.